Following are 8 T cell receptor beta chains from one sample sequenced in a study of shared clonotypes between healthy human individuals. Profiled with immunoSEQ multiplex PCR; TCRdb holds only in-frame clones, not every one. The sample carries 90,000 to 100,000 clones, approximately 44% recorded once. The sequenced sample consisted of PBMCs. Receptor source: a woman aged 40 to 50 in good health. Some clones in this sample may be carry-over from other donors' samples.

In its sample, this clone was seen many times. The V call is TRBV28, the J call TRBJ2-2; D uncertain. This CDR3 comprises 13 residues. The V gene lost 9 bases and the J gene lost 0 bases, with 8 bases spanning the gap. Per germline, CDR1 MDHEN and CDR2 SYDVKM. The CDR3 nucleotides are TGTGCCAGGGGCGGATCGAACACCGGGGAGCTGTTTTTT. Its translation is CARGGSNTGELFF.

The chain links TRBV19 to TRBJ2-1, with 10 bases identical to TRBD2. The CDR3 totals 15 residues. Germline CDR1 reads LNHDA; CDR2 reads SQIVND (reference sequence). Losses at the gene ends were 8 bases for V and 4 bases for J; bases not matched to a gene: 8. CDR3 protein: CASRVASGSYNEQFF. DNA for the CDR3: TGTGCCAGTCGGGTGGCTAGCGGGAGTTACAATGAGCAGTTCTTC.

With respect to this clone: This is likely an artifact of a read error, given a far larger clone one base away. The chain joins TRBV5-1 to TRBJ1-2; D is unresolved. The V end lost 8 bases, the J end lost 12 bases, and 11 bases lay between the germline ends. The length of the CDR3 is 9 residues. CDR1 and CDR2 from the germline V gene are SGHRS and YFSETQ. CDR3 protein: CARDDGHTF. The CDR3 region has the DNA TGCGCCAGAGACGACGGCCACACCTTC.

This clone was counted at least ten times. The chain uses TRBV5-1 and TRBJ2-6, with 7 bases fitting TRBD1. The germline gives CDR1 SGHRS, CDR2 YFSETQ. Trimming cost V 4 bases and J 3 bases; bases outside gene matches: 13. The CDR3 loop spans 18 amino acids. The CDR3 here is CASSRDSRGVGGANVLTF. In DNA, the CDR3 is TGCGCCAGCAGCAGGGACAGTCGGGGCGTTGGTGGGGCCAACGTCCTGACTTTC.

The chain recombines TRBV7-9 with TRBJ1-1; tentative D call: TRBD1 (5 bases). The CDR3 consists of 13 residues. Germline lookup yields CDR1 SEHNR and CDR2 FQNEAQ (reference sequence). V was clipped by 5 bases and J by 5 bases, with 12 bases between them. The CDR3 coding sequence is TGTGCCAGCAGCCTCTTTGAGGGGACTGAAGCTTTCTTT. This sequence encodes CASSLFEGTEAFF.

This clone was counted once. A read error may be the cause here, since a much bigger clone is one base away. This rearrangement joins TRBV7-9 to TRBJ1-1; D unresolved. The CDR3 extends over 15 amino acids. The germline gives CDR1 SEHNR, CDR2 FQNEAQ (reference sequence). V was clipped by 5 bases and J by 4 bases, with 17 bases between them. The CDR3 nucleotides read TGTGCCAGCAGCCAAGACCTACGGCCCGGCACTGAAGCTTTCTTT. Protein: CASSQDLRPGTEAFF.

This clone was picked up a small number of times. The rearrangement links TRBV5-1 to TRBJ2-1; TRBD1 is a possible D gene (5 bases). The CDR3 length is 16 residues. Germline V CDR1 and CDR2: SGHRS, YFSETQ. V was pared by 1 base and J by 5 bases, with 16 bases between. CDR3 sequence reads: CASSLTGARPNNEQFF. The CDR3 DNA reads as TGCGCCAGCAGCTTGACAGGAGCGAGACCAAACAATGAGCAGTTCTTC.

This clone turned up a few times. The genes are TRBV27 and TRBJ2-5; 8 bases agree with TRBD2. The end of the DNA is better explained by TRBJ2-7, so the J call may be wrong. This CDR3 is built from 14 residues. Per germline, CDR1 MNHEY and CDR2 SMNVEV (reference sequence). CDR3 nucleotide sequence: TGTGCCAGCAGAGCGACTAGCGAGTACTACGAGCAGTACTTC. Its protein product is CASRATSEYYEQYF.